This is a list of T cell receptor beta chains from one sample in a study of siplizumab effects on memory and regulatory T cells. Method: immunoSEQ multiplex PCR; TCRdb's copy keeps in-frame clones and lacks some. The sample lists 9,900 or so clones; 43% were seen once. Which antigens these TCRs recognize remains unknown. Sequenced: CFSE-low (dividing) CD8+ T cells sorted from an allogeneic mixed lymphocyte reaction. The source of these receptors is a human donor in good health; the cells came from an allogeneic mixed lymphocyte reaction. Each CDR3 is given with its conserved first and last residue. The D gene is left open where the match is weak. Expanded clones get a size class; other rows say once, few or many, or leave the size out.

abundance: few; v_gene: TRBV7-7; j_gene: TRBJ2-2; d_gene: NA; CDR3aa: CASSPVVLSYTGELFF; CDR3nt: TGTGCCAGCAGCCCCGTCGTTTTATCATACACCGGGGAGCTGTTTTTT
abundance: medium-sized; v_gene: TRBV27; j_gene: TRBJ2-1; d_gene: NA; CDR3aa: CASSLGVTGYNEQFF; CDR3nt: TGTGCCAGCAGTTTAGGCGTAACGGGTTACAATGAGCAGTTCTTC
abundance: NA; v_gene: TRBV5-5; j_gene: TRBJ2-7; d_gene: TRBD1; CDR3aa: CASSYGTGLSYEQYF; CDR3nt: TGTGCCAGCAGCTACGGGACAGGATTATCCTACGAGCAGTACTTC
abundance: NA; v_gene: TRBV7-9; j_gene: TRBJ2-1; d_gene: TRBD2; CDR3aa: CASSPLLAGGWNEQFF; CDR3nt: TGTGCCAGCAGCCCTCTACTAGCGGGGGGGTGGAATGAGCAGTTCTTC
abundance: medium-sized; v_gene: TRBV2; j_gene: TRBJ2-7; d_gene: NA; CDR3aa: CASSEGTFLSYEQYF; CDR3nt: TGTGCCAGCAGTGAAGGGACTTTCCTCTCCTACGAGCAGTACTTC
abundance: once; v_gene: TRBV4-3; j_gene: TRBJ2-7; d_gene: TRBD2; CDR3aa: CASSPRLAGHEQYF; CDR3nt: TGCGCCAGCAGCCCCCGACTAGCGGGGCATGAGCAGTACTTC
abundance: NA; v_gene: TRBV13; j_gene: TRBJ2-5; d_gene: TRBD2; CDR3aa: CASSLRGGLQETQYF; CDR3nt: TGTGCCAGCAGCTTGCGGGGGGGCCTCCAAGAGACCCAGTACTTC
abundance: NA; v_gene: TRBV29-1; j_gene: TRBJ1-3; d_gene: NA; CDR3aa: CSVGSSSGNTIYF; CDR3nt: TGCAGCGTTGGGTCCAGCTCTGGAAACACCATATATTTT
abundance: NA; v_gene: TRBV30; j_gene: TRBJ2-5; d_gene: TRBD2; CDR3aa: CAWSIGTSGEETQYF; CDR3nt: TGTGCCTGGAGTATCGGGACTAGCGGGGAAGAGACCCAGTACTTC
abundance: NA; v_gene: TRBV7-9; j_gene: TRBJ1-1; d_gene: TRBD1; CDR3aa: CASSFGDRVEAFF; CDR3nt: TGTGCCAGCAGCTTCGGGGACAGGGTTGAAGCTTTCTTT
abundance: few; v_gene: TRBV27; j_gene: TRBJ2-6; d_gene: NA; CDR3aa: CASSSLGPRGANVLTF; CDR3nt: TGTGCCAGCAGTTCCCTCGGCCCGAGGGGGGCCAACGTCCTGACTTTC
abundance: NA; v_gene: TRBV5-6; j_gene: TRBJ2-7; d_gene: TRBD2; CDR3aa: CASSSGTSGYEQYF; CDR3nt: TGTGCCAGCAGCTCCGGGACTAGCGGCTACGAGCAGTACTTC
abundance: few; v_gene: TRBV30; j_gene: TRBJ1-1; d_gene: NA; CDR3aa: CAWSVTANTEAFF; CDR3nt: TGTGCCTGGAGTGTGACAGCGAACACTGAAGCTTTCTTT
abundance: NA; v_gene: TRBV27; j_gene: TRBJ1-1; d_gene: NA; CDR3aa: CASSLLGAEAFF; CDR3nt: TGTGCCAGCAGTCTCCTAGGAGCTGAAGCTTTCTTT
abundance: few; v_gene: TRBV7-9; j_gene: TRBJ2-7; d_gene: NA; CDR3aa: CASSLGQGTREQYF; CDR3nt: TGTGCCAGCAGCTTAGGGCAGGGAACACGCGAGCAGTACTTC
abundance: few; v_gene: TRBV6-5; j_gene: TRBJ1-1; d_gene: TRBD1; CDR3aa: CTHLQGGTEAFF; CDR3nt: TGCACGCACCTACAGGGGGGCACTGAAGCTTTCTTT
abundance: few; v_gene: TRBV9; j_gene: TRBJ2-1; d_gene: NA; CDR3aa: CASSVSGNEQFF; CDR3nt: TGTGCCAGCAGCGTGTCTGGCAATGAGCAGTTCTTC
abundance: NA; v_gene: TRBV5-1; j_gene: TRBJ2-7; d_gene: NA; CDR3aa: CASSLARGSYEQYF; CDR3nt: TGCGCCAGCAGCTTGGCCAGGGGTTCCTACGAGCAGTACTTC
abundance: NA; v_gene: TRBV5-6; j_gene: TRBJ2-3; d_gene: TRBD2; CDR3aa: CASSTLAGERDTQYF; CDR3nt: TGTGCCAGCAGTACGCTAGCGGGGGAGAGAGATACGCAGTATTTT
abundance: medium-sized; v_gene: TRBV19; j_gene: TRBJ2-7; d_gene: NA; CDR3aa: CASSPRQDGYEQYF; CDR3nt: TGTGCCAGTAGTCCGCGACAGGATGGCTACGAGCAGTACTTC
abundance: medium-sized; v_gene: TRBV28; j_gene: TRBJ1-3; d_gene: NA; CDR3aa: CASSSRGNTIYF; CDR3nt: TGTGCCAGCAGTTCCCGTGGCAACACCATATATTTT
abundance: NA; v_gene: TRBV7-9; j_gene: TRBJ2-7; d_gene: TRBD2; CDR3aa: CASKAPGLATEGGEQYF; CDR3nt: TGTGCCAGCAAGGCGCCGGGACTAGCGACCGAGGGGGGCGAGCAGTACTTC
abundance: NA; v_gene: TRBV6-6; j_gene: TRBJ2-7; d_gene: NA; CDR3aa: CASSYSGGRYEQYF; CDR3nt: TGTGCCAGCAGTTACTCCGGCGGACGATACGAGCAGTACTTC
abundance: medium-sized; v_gene: TRBV27; j_gene: TRBJ1-2; d_gene: NA; CDR3aa: CASSFGLGGPYGYTF; CDR3nt: TGTGCCAGCAGTTTTGGGTTAGGGGGACCCTATGGCTACACCTTC
abundance: NA; v_gene: TRBV6-8; j_gene: TRBJ2-4; d_gene: NA; CDR3aa: CASSYGGRPLKNIQYF; CDR3nt: TGTGCCAGCAGTTACGGGGGTAGGCCCCTGAAAAACATTCAGTACTTC
abundance: NA; v_gene: TRBV5-1; j_gene: TRBJ1-5; d_gene: NA; CDR3aa: CASRVDGDSNQPQHF; CDR3nt: TGCGCCAGCAGGGTGGACGGCGACAGCAATCAGCCCCAGCATTTT
abundance: few; v_gene: TRBV19; j_gene: TRBJ1-1; d_gene: NA; CDR3aa: CASSMGGATEAFF; CDR3nt: TGTGCCAGTAGTATGGGAGGTGCCACTGAAGCTTTCTTT
abundance: NA; v_gene: TRBV7-6; j_gene: TRBJ1-6; d_gene: NA; CDR3aa: CASSINRDSPLHF; CDR3nt: TGTGCCAGCAGCATAAACAGGGATTCACCCCTCCACTTT